Below, one T cell receptor (beta chain) is given with its context. Germline-derived CDR1 and CDR2 are SGDLS and YYNGEE. CDR3 size: 13 residues. V was shortened by 4 bases and J by 3 bases, with 10 bases between the two germline ends. Repertoires were generated with immunoSEQ multiplex PCR, while TCRdb's copy carries only in-frame clones and drops some. The table includes around 250,000 clones, roughly nine tenths detected once. This sample was taken from a study of blood T cell repertoires in COVID-19. About the study: Italy, Spain and the United States were the sources of the convalescent and acute COVID-19 samples. PBMCs, B-cell-depleted T cells, or T cells provided the cDNA or gDNA that made up the material.

The rearrangement links TRBV9 to TRBJ1-2; perhaps TRBD1 as D (6 bases). The TCR originated in a man aged 60 to 69 with acute or convalescent COVID-19. The sequencing sample was made of peripheral blood. The CDR3 loop reads CASSSGGDYGYTF. In nucleotides, the CDR3 is TGTGCCAGCAGCTCGGGGGGCGACTATGGCTACACCTTC.